This T cell receptor beta chain was recorded in a study of PD-L1 blockade in urothelial cancer. Study background: Starting in the mid-2010s, patients were given atezolizumab (1,200 mg intravenously every 3 weeks). Blood underwent analysis 3 weeks (second dose) and 6 weeks after treatment began.

Profiling relied on immunoSEQ multiplex PCR, and the TCRdb table lists in-frame clones only, not all of them. Of 40,000 or so clones in the sample, approximately 83% were seen once. V lost 1 base, J lost 4 bases, and 4 bases stayed unmatched. The CDR3 runs 15 residues. Germline V CDR1 and CDR2: SGHAT, FQNNGV. Sequencing was performed on PBMCs, taken around atezolizumab (anti-PD-L1) treatment. This TCR was sampled from a man aged 55-75 years with urothelial cancer. This chain connects TRBV11-2 to TRBJ2-7; the match to TRBD2 covers 10 bases. Here the CDR3 DNA reads TGTGCCAGCAGCTTAGGTAGCGGGGGGACTTACGAGCAGTACTTC. Protein: CASSLGSGGTYEQYF.